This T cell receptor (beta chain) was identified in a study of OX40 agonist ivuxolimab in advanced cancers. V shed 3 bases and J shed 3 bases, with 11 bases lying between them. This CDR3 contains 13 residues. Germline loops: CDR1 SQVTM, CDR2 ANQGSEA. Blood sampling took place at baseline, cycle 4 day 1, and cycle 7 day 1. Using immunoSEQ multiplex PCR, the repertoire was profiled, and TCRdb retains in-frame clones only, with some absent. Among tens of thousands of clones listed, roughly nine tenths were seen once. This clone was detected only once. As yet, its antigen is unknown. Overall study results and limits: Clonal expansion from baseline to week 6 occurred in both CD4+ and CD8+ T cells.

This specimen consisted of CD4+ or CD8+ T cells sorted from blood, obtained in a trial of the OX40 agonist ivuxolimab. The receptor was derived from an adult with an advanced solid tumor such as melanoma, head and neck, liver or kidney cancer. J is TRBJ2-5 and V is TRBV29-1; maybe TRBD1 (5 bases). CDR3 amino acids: CSVDDRKEETQYF. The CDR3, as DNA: TGCAGCGTTGACGACAGAAAGGAAGAGACCCAGTACTTC.